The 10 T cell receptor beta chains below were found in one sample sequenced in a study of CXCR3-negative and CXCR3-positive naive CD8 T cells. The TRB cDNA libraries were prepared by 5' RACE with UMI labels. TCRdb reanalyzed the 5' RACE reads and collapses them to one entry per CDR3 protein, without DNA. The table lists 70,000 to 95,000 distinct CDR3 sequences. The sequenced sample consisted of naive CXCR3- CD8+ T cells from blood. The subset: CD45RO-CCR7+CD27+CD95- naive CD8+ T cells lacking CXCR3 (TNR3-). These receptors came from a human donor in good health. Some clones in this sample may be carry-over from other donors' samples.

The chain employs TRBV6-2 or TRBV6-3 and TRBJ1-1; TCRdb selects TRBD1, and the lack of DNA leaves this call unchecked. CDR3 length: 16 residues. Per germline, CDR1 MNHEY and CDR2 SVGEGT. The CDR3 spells CASSLQEWAEHTEAFF.

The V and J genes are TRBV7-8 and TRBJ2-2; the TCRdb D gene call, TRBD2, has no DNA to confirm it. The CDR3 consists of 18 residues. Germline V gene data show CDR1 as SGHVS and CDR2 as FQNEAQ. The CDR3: CASSSRTSGPGDTGELFF. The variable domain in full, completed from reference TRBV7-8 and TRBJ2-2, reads GAGVSQSPRYKVAKRGQDVALRCDPISGHVSLFWYQQALGQGPEFLTYFQNEAQLDKSGLPSDRFFAERPEGSVSTLKIQRTQQEDSAVYLCASSSRTSGPGDTGELFFGEGSRLTVL.

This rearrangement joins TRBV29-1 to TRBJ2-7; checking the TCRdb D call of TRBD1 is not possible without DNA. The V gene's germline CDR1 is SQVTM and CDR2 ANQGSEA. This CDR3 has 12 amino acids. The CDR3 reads CSVARDSAEQYF.

The CDR3 here is CASSADTLSYNEQFF. The V and J genes are TRBV7-6 and TRBJ2-1; TCRdb lists TRBD1, though no DNA is available to test this call. The CDR3 contains 15 residues. Germline V gene lookup returns CDR1 SGHVS and CDR2 FNYEAQ. The full variable domain, its missing parts supplied by reference TRBV7-6 and TRBJ2-1, is GAGVSQSPRYKVTKRGQDVALRCDPISGHVSLYWYRQALGQGPEFLTYFNYEAQQDKSGLPNDRFSAERPEGSISTLTIQRTEQRDSAMYRCASSADTLSYNEQFFGPGTRLTVL.

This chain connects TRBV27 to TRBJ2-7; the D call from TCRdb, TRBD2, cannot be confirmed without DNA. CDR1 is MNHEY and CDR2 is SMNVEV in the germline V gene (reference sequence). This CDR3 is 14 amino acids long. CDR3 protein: CASQLAGGPYEQYF.

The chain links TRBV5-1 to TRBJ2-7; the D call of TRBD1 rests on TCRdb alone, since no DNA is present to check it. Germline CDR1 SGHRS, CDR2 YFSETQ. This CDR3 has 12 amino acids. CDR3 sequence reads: CASRGLSYEQYF.

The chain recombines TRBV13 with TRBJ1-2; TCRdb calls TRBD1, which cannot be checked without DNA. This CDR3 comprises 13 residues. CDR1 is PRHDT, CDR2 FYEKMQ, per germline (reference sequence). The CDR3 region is CASSTGQGNGYTF.

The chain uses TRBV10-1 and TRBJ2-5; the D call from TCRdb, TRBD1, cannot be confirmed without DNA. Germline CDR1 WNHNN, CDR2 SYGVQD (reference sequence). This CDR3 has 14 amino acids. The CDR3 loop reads CASSDQGEGETQYF.

CDR3 sequence reads: CASSYITYEQYF. The rearrangement joins TRBV6-2 or TRBV6-3 to TRBJ2-7. Germline CDR1 reads MNHEY; CDR2 reads SVGEGT. The CDR3 length is 12 residues.

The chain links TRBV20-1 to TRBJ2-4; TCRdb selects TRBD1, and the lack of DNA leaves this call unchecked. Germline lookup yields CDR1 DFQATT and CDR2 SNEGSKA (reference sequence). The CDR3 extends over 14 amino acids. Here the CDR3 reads CSAREGQIKNIQYF.